The clone carrying this TCR beta chain showed up many times. Its specificity is not known. The sample belongs to a study of T-cell reconstitution after alpha-beta-depleted transplantation in children. The CDR3 covers 15 residues. V was pared by 0 bases and J by 0 bases, with 10 bases between. Germline V gene lookup returns CDR1 SQVTM and CDR2 ANQGSEA. Regarding the study as a whole: The authors attributed T-cell counts and diversity one year after transplant mostly to newly produced T cells. Day-60 TCRbeta diversity that was high in some patients was derived from surviving recipient T cells and thymic progenitors. Reported findings indicate that, about two months after transplant, alpha-beta T cells came from several hundred expanded clones, which were derived from non-depleted graft cells.

Preparing the TCRbeta library involved the use of unique molecular identifiers. One entry per CDR3 protein results from TCRdb running MiXCR on the PCR reads. Of fewer than 350,000 distinct CDR3 sequences in the sample, roughly 11% were seen once. This receptor was taken from a male patient aged 2-15 years who had a stem cell transplant for chronic granulomatous disease, so the T cells may come from the graft donor. The V and J genes are TRBV29-1 and TRBJ2-3; no reliable D call. This specimen was peripheral blood, taken 180 days after TCRalphabeta/CD19-depleted stem cell transplant. CDR3 region: CSVEDGLFSTDTQYF. The CDR3 DNA reads as TGCAGCGTTGAAGATGGGCTTTTTAGCACAGATACGCAGTATTTT.